What follows are 5 T cell receptor beta chains derived from one specimen sequenced in a study of regulatory T cells in long-lasting Graves disease (dated by TCRdb to the early 2020s). Interpreted using the paper, the time point label stands for: newly diagnosed GD, antithyroid drugs for less than 3 months. For both TCR sequencing and RNA sequencing, RNA was extracted from PBMCs using TRIzol. Libraries were built with multiplex PCR. Sequenced on an Illumina HiSeq 4000. CDR3 regions were amplified by Arm-PCR with iRepertoire HTBI primers to construct TCR beta libraries. In TCRdb, the public reads were trimmed at Q25 with fastp and aligned with MiXCR, with productive beta chains retained. Here each entry gathers all rows of one CDR3 protein and keeps the most common genes and DNA. The sample contains 510,000 or so distinct CDR3 sequences, around 12% of them found a single time. Approximately 9.6% of the sample comes from the top ten.

The same data also contributed to another study, on T cells in Graves' hyperthyroidism and ophthalmopathy.

The sequencing here drew on peripheral blood mononuclear cells (PBMCs), taken at new diagnosis, from a patient treated with antithyroid drugs. These TCRs come from a woman aged 25-40 years with Graves disease. Donor details come from another sample of the same person, matched by shared clones.

This clonotype was found many times. This sequence joins TRBV7-9 and TRBJ1-2, with D possibly matching TRBD1 (5 bases). The ends were cut back, 6 bases at V and 3 bases at J, with 8 bases in the middle. The germline CDR1 and CDR2 sequences are SEHNR and FQNEAQ (reference sequence). This CDR3 region has 12 residues. Here the CDR3 DNA reads TGTGCCAGCAGTTTGGGGGACTATGGCTACACCTTC. Its protein product is CASSLGDYGYTF.

In its sample, this clonotype was seen many times. This chain joins TRBV7-2 and TRBJ1-2; D may be TRBD1 (6 bases). V shed 5 bases and J shed 2 bases, with 9 bases lying between them. Germline-derived CDR1 and CDR2 are SGHTA and FQGNSA. The CDR3 spans 13 residues. In DNA, the CDR3 is TGTGCCAGCAGCCCGGACAGAAACTATGGCTACACCTTC. It translates to CASSPDRNYGYTF.

Ten or more counts support this clonotype. The chain links TRBV30 to TRBJ2-5, with D uncertain. CDR3 length: 11 residues. Germline V gene lookup returns CDR1 GTSNPN and CDR2 SVGIG (reference sequence). V lost 0 bases and J 5 bases, leaving 4 bases between the germline ends. For the CDR3, the DNA is TGTGCCTGGAGTGTGAGTGAGACCCAGTACTTC. As protein: CAWSVSETQYF.

The chain combines TRBV7-3 with TRBJ2-3, with TRBD2 matching 10 bases. Losses at the gene ends were 2 bases for V and 1 base for J; bases not matched to a gene: 6. The CDR3 consists of 17 residues. CDR1 and CDR2 (germline): SGHTA, FQGTGA. CDR3 protein: CASSLSTGTSGTDTQYF. CDR3 DNA sequence: TGTGCCAGCAGCTTATCCACCGGGACTAGCGGCACAGATACGCAGTATTTT.

In its sample, this clonotype was seen many times. The chain is built from TRBV2 and TRBJ2-7; 8 nucleotides match TRBD1. The germline V gene encodes CDR1 SNHLY and CDR2 FYNNEI. Trimming removed 7 bases from V and 0 bases from J; junction bases left unmatched: 2. The CDR3 loop spans 13 amino acids. The CDR3 DNA sequence: TGTGCCAGCAACGACAGGGGCTCCTACGAGCAGTACTTC. This gives the protein CASNDRGSYEQYF.